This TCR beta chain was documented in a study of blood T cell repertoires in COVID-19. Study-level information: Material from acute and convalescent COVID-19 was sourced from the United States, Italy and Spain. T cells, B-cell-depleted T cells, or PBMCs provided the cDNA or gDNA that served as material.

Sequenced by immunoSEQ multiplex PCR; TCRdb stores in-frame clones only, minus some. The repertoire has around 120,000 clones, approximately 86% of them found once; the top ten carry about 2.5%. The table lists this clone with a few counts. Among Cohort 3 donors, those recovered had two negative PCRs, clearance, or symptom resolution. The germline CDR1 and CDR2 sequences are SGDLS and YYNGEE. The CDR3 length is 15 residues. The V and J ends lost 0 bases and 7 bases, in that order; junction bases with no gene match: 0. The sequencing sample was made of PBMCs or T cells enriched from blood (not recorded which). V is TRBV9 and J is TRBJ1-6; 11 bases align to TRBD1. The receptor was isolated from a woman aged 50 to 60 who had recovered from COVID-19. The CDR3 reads CASSVGTGGNSPLHF. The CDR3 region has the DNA TGTGCCAGCAGCGTAGGGACAGGGGGCAATTCACCCCTCCACTTT.